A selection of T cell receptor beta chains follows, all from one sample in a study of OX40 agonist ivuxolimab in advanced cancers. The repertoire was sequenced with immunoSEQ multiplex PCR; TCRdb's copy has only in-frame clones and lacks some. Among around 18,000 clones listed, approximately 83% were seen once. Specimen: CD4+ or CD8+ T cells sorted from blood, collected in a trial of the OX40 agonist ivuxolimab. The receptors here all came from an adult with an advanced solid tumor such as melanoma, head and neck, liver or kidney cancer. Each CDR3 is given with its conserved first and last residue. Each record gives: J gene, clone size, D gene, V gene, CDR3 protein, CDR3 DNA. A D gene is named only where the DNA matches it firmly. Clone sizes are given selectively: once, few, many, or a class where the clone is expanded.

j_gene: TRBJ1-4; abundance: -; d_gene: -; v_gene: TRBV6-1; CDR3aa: CASSEQGLAEKLFF; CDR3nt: TGTGCCAGCAGTGAACAGGGATTGGCTGAAAAACTGTTTTTT
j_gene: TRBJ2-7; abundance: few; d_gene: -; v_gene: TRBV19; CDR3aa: CASSTGRGYEQYF; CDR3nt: TGTGCCAGTAGTACAGGTAGGGGCTACGAGCAGTACTTC
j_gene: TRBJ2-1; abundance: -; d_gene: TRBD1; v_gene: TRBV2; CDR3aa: CASSEWDRGPEQFF; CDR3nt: TGTGCCAGCAGTGAATGGGACAGGGGGCCCGAGCAGTTCTTC
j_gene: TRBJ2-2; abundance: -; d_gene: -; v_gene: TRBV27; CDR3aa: CASSTRGNTGELFF; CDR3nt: TGTGCCAGCAGTACCCGAGGGAACACCGGGGAGCTGTTTTTT
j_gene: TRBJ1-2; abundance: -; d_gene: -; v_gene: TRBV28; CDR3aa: CASSLSPYGYTF; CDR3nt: TGTGCCAGCAGTTTATCCCCCTATGGCTACACCTTC
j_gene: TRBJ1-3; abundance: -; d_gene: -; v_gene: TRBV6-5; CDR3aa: CASGENTIYF; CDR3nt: TGTGCCAGCGGGGAGAACACCATATATTTT
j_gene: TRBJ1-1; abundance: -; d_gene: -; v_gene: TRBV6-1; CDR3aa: CAGAGGAEAFF; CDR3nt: TGTGCCGGGGCGGGGGGGGCTGAAGCTTTCTTT
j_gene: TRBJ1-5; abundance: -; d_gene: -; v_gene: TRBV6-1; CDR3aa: CASSEAPRSGIPQHF; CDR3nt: TGTGCCAGCAGTGAAGCTCCCCGCTCGGGAATACCCCAGCATTTT
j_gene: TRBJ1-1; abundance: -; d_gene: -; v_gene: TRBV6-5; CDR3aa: CASSYEANTEAFF; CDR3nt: TGTGCCAGCAGTTACGAAGCAAACACTGAAGCTTTCTTT
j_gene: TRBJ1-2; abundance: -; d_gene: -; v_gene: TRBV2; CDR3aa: CASKQANYGYTF; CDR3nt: TGTGCCAGCAAACAAGCCAACTATGGCTACACCTTC
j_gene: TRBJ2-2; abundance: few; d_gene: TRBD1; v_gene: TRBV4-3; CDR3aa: CASSQDLDRGLTGELFF; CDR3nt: TGCGCCAGCAGCCAAGATCTAGACAGGGGGCTCACCGGGGAGCTGTTTTTT
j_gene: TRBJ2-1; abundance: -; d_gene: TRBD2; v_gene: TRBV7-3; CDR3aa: CASSPIAGTHNEQFF; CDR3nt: TGTGCCAGCAGCCCGATAGCGGGGACGCACAATGAGCAGTTCTTC
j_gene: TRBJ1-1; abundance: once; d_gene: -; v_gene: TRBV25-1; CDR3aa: CASSDKAAKLNTEAFF; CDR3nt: TGTGCCAGCAGTGATAAGGCAGCGAAGCTGAACACTGAAGCTTTCTTT
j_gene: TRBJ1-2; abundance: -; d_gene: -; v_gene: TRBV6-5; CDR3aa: CASSYSWDYYGYTF; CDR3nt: TGTGCCAGCAGTTACTCCTGGGATTACTATGGCTACACCTTC
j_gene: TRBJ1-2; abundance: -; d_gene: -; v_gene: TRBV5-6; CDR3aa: CASSWGTGNLWGYTF; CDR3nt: TGTGCCAGCAGTTGGGGTACCGGGAACCTCTGGGGCTACACCTTC
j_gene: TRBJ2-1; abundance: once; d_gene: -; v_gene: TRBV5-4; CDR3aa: CASSPRSPNNNEQFF; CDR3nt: TGTGCCAGCAGCCCCCGTAGCCCAAACAACAATGAGCAGTTCTTC
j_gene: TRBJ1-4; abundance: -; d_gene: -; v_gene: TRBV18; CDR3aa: CASSPRRTTNEKLFF; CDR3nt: TGTGCCAGCTCACCACGAAGGACGACTAATGAAAAACTGTTTTTT
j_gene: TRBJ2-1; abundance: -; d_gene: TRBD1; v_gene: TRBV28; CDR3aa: CASSLAGQVNNEQFF; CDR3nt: TGTGCCAGCAGTTTGGCGGGACAGGTGAACAATGAGCAGTTCTTC
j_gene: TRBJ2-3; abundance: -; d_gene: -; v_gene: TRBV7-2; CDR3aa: CASSPRRGTDTQYF; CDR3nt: TGTGCCAGCAGCCCTCGACGGGGCACAGATACGCAGTATTTT
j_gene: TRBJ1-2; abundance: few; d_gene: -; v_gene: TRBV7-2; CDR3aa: CASSQYGVGYTF; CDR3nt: TGTGCCAGCAGCCAATACGGGGTGGGCTACACCTTC
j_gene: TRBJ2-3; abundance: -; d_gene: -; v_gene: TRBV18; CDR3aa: CASSRGTTDTQYF; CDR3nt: TGTGCCAGCTCACGCGGGACTACAGATACGCAGTATTTT
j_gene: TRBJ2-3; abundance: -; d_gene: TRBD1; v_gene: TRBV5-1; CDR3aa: CASSPGQGRRTDTQYF; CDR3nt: TGCGCCAGCAGCCCGGGACAGGGGCGGAGGACAGATACGCAGTATTTT
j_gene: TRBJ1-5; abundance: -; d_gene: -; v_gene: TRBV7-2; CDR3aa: CASSGGGGSQPQHF; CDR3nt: TGTGCCAGCAGCGGGGGCGGGGGTAGTCAGCCCCAGCATTTT
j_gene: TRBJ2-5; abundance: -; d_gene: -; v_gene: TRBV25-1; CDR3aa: CASSEIGTMDQYF; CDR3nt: TGTGCCAGCAGTGAAATCGGGACAATGGACCAGTACTTC
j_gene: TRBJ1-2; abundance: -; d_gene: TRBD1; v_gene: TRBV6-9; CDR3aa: CASSPDRLYGYTF; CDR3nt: TGTGCCAGCAGTCCGGACAGGCTCTATGGCTACACCTTC
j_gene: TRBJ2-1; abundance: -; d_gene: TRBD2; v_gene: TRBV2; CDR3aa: CASSSGTIGSNEQFF; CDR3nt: TGTGCCAGCAGTTCCGGGACTATAGGGAGCAATGAGCAGTTCTTC
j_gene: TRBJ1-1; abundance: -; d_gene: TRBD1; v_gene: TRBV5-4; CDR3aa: CASSRDRGRTEAFF; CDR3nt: TGTGCCAGCAGTAGGGACAGGGGGCGCACTGAAGCTTTCTTT
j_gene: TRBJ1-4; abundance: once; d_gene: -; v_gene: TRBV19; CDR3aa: CASSAARGVVANEKLFF; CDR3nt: TGTGCCAGTAGCGCGGCTCGCGGGGTCGTGGCTAATGAAAAACTGTTTTTT
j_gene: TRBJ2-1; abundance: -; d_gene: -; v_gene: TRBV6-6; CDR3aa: CASRGQGGSYNEQFF; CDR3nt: TGTGCCAGCAGAGGGCAGGGAGGCTCCTACAATGAGCAGTTCTTC
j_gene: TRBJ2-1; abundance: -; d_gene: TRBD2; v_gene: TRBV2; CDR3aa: CASTPTWRGGGNEQFF; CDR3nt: TGTGCCAGCACCCCAACGTGGCGGGGGGGCGGGAATGAGCAGTTCTTC
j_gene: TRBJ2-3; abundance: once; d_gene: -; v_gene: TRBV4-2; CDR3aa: CASSRTELILSSTDTQYF; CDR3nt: TGTGCCAGCAGCCGAACCGAACTTATTCTTTCTAGCACAGATACGCAGTATTTT
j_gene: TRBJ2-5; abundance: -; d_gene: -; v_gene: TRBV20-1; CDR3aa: CSALRKETQYF; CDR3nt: TGCAGTGCTTTAAGGAAAGAGACCCAGTACTTC
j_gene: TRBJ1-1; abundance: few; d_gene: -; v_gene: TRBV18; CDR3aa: CASSPPTTRNTEAFF; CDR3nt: TGTGCCAGCTCACCACCAACGACAAGGAACACTGAAGCTTTCTTT
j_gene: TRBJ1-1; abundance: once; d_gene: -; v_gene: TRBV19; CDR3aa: CASSIVPGWVTGANTEAFF; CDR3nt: TGTGCCAGTAGTATAGTCCCTGGGTGGGTGACGGGAGCGAACACTGAAGCTTTCTTT
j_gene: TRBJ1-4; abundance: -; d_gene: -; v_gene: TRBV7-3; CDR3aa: CASSPRGGEKLFF; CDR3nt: TGTGCCAGCAGCCCCCGGGGGGGTGAAAAACTGTTTTTT
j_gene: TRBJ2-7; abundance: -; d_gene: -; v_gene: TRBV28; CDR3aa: CASRGGGPRGEQYF; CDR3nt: TGTGCCAGCAGGGGGGGCGGTCCCAGGGGCGAGCAGTACTTC
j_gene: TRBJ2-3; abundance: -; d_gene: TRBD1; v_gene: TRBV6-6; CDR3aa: CASSILRTGWPDTQYF; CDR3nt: TGTGCCAGCAGTATTCTCCGGACAGGGTGGCCAGATACGCAGTATTTT
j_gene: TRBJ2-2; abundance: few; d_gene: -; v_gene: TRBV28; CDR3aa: CASSYISGTGELFF; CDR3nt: TGTGCCAGCAGCTACATAAGTGGAACCGGGGAGCTGTTTTTT
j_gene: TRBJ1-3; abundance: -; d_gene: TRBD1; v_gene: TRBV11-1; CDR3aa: CASSLVGTASSGNTIYF; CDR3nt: TGTGCCAGCAGCTTAGTTGGGACAGCCAGCTCTGGAAACACCATATATTTT
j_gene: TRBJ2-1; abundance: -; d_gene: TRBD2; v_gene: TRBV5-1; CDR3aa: CASSLISGSSYNEQFF; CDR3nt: TGCGCCAGCAGCTTGATTAGCGGGAGCTCCTACAATGAGCAGTTCTTC
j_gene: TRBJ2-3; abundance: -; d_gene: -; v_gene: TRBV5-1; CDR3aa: CASSPSQSTDTQYF; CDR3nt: TGCGCCAGCAGCCCCTCTCAGAGCACAGATACGCAGTATTTT
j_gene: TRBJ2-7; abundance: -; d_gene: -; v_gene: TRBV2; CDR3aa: CASSQVTGEQYF; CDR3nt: TGTGCCAGCAGTCAAGTCACGGGGGAGCAGTACTTC
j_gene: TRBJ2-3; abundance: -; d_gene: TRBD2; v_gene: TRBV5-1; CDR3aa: CASRGMTSYTDTQYF; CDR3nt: TGCGCCAGCAGAGGGATGACTAGCTACACAGATACGCAGTATTTT
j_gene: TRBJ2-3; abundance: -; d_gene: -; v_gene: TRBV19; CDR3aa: CASSILVESTDTQYF; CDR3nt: TGTGCCAGTAGTATCTTGGTTGAGAGCACAGATACGCAGTATTTT
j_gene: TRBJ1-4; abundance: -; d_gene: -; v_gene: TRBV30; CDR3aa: CAWNYEQGKEKLFF; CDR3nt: TGTGCCTGGAACTATGAGCAGGGGAAAGAAAAACTGTTTTTT
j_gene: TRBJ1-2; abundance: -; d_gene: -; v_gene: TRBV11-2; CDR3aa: CASSLDHTGGGYTF; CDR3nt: TGTGCCAGCAGCTTAGATCATACAGGTGGTGGCTACACCTTC
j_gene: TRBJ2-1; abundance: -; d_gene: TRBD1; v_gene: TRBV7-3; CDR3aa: CASSRQGDLNEQFF; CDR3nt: TGTGCCAGCAGCCGACAGGGAGATTTGAATGAGCAGTTCTTC
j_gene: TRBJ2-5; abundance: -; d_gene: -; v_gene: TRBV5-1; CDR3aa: CASSGRTGTQETQYF; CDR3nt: TGCGCCAGCAGCGGACGAACAGGTACCCAAGAGACCCAGTACTTC
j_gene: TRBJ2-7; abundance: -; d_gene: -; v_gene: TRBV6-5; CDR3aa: CASSQRQALEQYF; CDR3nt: TGTGCCAGCAGTCAAAGACAGGCCCTCGAGCAGTACTTC
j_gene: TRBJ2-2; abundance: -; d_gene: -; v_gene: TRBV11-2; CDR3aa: CASSRTDTGELFF; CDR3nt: TGTGCCAGCAGCCGTACGGACACCGGGGAGCTGTTTTTT
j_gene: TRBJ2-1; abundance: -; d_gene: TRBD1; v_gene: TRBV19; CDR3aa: CASSIRQGFEQFF; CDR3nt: TGTGCCAGTAGTATTAGACAGGGGTTTGAGCAGTTCTTC
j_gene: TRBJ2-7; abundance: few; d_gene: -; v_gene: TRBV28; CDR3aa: CASTTRGYEQYF; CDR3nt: TGTGCCAGCACCACTAGGGGCTACGAGCAGTACTTC